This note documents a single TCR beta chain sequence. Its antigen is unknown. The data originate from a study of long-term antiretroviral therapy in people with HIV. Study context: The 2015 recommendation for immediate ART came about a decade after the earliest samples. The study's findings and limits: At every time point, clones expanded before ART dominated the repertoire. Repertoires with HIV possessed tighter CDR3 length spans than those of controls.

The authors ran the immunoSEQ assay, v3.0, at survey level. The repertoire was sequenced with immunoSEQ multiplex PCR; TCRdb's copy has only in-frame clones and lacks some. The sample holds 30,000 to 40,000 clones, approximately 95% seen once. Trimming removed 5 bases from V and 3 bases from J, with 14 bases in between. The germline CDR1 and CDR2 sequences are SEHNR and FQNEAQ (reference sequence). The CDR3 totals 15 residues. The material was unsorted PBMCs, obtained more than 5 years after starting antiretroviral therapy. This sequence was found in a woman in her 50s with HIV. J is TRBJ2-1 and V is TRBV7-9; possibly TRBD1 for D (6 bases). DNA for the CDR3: TGTGCCAGCAGCCCCCGGAACAGGGTCTACAATGAGCAGTTCTTC. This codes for CASSPRNRVYNEQFF.